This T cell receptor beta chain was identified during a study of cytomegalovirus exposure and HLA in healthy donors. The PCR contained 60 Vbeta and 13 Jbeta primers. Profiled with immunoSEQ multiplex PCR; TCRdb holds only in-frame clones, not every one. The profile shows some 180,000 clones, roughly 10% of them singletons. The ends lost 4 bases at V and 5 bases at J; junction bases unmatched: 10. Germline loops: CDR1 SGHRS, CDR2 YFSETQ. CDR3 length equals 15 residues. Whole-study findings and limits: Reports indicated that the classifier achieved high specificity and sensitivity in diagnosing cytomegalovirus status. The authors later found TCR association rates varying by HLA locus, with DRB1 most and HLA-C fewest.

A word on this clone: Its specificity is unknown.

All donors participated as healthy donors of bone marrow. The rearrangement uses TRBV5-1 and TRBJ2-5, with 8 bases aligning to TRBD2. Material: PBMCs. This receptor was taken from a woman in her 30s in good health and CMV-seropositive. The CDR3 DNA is TGCGCCAGCAGCATGACTAGCGTTGGGGACGAGACCCAGTACTTC. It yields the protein CASSMTSVGDETQYF.